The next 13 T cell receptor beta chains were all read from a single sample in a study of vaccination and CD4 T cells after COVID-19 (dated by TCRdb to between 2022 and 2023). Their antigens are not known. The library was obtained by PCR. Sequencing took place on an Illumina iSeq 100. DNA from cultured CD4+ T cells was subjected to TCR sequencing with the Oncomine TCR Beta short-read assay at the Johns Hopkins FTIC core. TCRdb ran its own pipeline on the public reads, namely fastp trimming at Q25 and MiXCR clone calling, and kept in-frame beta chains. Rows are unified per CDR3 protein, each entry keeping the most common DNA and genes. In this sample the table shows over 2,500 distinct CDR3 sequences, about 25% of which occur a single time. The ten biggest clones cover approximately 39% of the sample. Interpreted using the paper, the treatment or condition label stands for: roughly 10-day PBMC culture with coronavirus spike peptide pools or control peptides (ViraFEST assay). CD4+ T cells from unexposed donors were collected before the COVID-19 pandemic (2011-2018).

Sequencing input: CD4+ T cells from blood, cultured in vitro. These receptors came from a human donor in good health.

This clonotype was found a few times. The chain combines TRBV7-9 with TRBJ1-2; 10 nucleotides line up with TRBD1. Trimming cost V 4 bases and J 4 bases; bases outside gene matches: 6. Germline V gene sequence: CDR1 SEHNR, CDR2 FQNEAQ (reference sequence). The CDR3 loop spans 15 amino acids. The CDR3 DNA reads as TGTGCCAGCAGCTCCGGGACAGGGGACTCCTATGGCTACACCTTC. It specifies CASSSGTGDSYGYTF.

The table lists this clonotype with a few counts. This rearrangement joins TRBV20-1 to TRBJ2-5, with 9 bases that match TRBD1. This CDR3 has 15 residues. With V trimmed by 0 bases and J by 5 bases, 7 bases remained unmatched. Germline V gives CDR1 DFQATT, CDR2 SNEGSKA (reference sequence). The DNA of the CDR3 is TGCAGTGCTAGAGACCAAGACAGGGGGGGGGAGACCCAGTACTTC. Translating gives CSARDQDRGGETQYF.

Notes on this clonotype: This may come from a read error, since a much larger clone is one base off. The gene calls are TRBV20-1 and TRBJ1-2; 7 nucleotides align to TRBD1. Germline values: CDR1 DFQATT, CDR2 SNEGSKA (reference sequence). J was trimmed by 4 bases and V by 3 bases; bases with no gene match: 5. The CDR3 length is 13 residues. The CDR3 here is CSASVGGFYGYTF. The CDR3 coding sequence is TGCAGTGCTAGTGTAGGGGGCTTCTATGGCTACACCTTC.

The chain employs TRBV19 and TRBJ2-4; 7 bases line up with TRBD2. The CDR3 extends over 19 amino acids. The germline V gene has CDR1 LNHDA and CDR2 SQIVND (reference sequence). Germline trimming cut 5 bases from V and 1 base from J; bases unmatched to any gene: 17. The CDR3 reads CASSGGYGGSRIAKNIQYF. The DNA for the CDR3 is TGTGCCAGTAGTGGGGGTTACGGGGGGAGTAGGATCGCCAAAAACATTCAGTACTTC.

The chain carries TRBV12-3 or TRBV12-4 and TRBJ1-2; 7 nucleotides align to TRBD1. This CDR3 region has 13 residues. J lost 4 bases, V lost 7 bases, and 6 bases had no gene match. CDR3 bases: TGTGCCAGCAATTCAGGGGGGGGCTATGGCTACACCTTC. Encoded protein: CASNSGGGYGYTF.

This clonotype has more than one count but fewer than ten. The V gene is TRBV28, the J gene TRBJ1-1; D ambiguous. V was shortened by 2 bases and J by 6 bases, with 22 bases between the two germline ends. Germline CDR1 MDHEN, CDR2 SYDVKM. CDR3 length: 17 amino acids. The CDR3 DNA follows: TGTGCCAGCAGTTTAAATGTAGGGATCTACTCCCAATCTGAAGCTTTCTTT. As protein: CASSLNVGIYSQSEAFF.

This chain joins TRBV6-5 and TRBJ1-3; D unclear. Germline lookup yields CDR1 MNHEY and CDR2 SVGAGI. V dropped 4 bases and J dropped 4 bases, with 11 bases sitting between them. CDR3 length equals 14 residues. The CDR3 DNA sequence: TGTGCCAGCAGTTCCCAGACTGAAGGAAACACCATATATTTT. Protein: CASSSQTEGNTIYF.

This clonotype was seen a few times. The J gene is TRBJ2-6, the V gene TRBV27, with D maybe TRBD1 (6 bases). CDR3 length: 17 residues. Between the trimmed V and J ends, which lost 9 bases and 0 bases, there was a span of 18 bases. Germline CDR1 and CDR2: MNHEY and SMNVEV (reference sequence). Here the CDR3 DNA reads TGTGCCAGTAGAGGACAGAACAACCGCTCTGGGGCCAACGTCCTGACTTTC. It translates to CASRGQNNRSGANVLTF.

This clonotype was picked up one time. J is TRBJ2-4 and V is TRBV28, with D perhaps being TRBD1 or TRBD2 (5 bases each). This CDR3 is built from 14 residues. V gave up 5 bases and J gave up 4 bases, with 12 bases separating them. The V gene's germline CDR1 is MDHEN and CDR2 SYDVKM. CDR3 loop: CASSRRGPKNIQYF. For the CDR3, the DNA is TGTGCCAGCAGTCGTCGGGGACCGAAAAACATTCAGTACTTC.

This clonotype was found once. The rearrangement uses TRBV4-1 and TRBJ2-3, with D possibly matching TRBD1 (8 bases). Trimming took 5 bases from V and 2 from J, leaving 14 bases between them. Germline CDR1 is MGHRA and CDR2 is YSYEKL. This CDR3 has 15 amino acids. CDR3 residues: CASSSQGGTTDTQYF. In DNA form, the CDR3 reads TGCGCCAGCAGCTCACAGGGGGGGACCACAGATACGCAGTATTTT.

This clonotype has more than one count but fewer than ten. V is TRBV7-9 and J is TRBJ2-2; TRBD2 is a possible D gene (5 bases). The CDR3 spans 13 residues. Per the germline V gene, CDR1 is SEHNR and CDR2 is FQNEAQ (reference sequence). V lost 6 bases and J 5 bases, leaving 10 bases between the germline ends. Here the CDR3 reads CASRPSGTGELFF. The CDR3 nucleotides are TGTGCCAGCAGACCATCGGGAACCGGGGAGCTGTTTTTT.

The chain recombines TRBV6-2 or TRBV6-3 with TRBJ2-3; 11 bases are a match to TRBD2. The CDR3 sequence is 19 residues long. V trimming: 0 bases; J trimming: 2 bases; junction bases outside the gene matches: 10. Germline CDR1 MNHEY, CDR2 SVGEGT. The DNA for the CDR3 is TGTGCCAGCAGTTACTCGACCCGACTAGCGGGACAGAACACAGATACGCAGTATTTT. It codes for CASSYSTRLAGQNTDTQYF.

CDR3 DNA: TGTGCCAGCAGCTTGGTTTGGGGGGGGAACACTGAAGCTTTCTTT. Translation gives CASSLVWGGNTEAFF. This chain links TRBV5-6 with TRBJ1-1, with a tentative D call TRBD1 (5 bases). The CDR3 totals 15 residues. Per germline, CDR1 SGHDT and CDR2 YYEEEE. The V gene lost 0 bases and the J gene lost 1 base, with 10 bases spanning the gap.